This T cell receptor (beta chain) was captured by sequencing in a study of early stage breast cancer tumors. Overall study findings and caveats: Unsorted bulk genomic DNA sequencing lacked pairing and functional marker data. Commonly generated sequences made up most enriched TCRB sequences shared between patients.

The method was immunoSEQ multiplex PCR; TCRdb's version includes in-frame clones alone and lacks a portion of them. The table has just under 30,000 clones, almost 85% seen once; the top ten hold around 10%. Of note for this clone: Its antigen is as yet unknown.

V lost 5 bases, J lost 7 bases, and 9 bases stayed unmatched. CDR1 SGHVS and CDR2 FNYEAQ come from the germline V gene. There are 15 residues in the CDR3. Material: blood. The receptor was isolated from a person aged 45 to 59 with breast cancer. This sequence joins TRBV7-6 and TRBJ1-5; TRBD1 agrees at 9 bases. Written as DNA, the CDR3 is TGTGCCAGCAGCCCGACGCCGACAGGGGGGCAGCCCCAGCATTTT. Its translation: CASSPTPTGGQPQHF. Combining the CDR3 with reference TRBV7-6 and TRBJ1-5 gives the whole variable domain GAGVSQSPRYKVTKRGQDVALRCDPISGHVSLYWYRQALGQGPEFLTYFNYEAQQDKSGLPNDRFSAERPEGSISTLTIQRTEQRDSAMYRCASSPTPTGGQPQHFGDGTRLSIL.